What follows describes a single TCR beta chain. Antigen: not known. The sample is drawn from a study of OX40 agonist ivuxolimab in advanced cancers. Whole-study context: At 0.01 to 10 mg/kg, ivuxolimab was administered intravenously to patients every 2 weeks. Study-level results: At 0.1 to 3.0 mg/kg and by week 6, clonal expansion occurred in CD4+ and CD8+ blood T cells.

CDR3 size: 13 residues. Trimming took off 3 bases at V and 6 bases at J, with 12 bases between the two ends. Germline assignment: CDR1 SGHTA and CDR2 FQGTGA. Using immunoSEQ multiplex PCR, the repertoire was profiled, and TCRdb retains in-frame clones only, with some absent. The sample carries approximately 91,000 clones, more than 70% recorded once. This material consisted of CD4+ or CD8+ T cells sorted from blood, taken in a trial of the OX40 agonist ivuxolimab. This TCR was recovered from an adult with an advanced solid tumor such as melanoma, head and neck, liver or kidney cancer. The chain couples TRBV7-3 to TRBJ2-7; D not resolved. The CDR3 DNA follows: TGTGCCAGCAGCTTCGATCCCTTTGGCGAGCAGTACGTC. It translates to CASSFDPFGEQYV.